Listed here is a single T cell receptor (beta chain). Its antigen is as yet unknown. Single viable CD3+CD4+CD8-CD45RO+ cells were sorted as the memory CD4+ T cells. This entry comes from a study of memory CD4+ T cells and cytomegalovirus serostatus. General study results and limits: Repertoires predicted CMV serostatus with median bootstrapped AUC of approximately 0.94. CD4+ memory repertoires contained about two fifths of the 164 reported CMV TCRbeta sequences. Suggested: most of the CMV-linked TCR signature lies in CD4+ memory cells.

Sequencing was performed with immunoSEQ multiplex PCR; in TCRdb, only in-frame clones are kept and a portion is missing. The sample includes 70,000 or so clones, around 80% of them seen just once. This CDR3 is 18 amino acids long. V shed 3 bases and J 4 bases; nucleotides not matched to a gene: 14. Germline V lookup: CDR1 SGHVS, CDR2 FQNEAQ. The gene calls are TRBV7-8 and TRBJ1-5; 8 bases line up with TRBD1. Source material: memory CD4+ T cells from blood. This clonotype was obtained from an adult in good health and CMV-seropositive. CDR3 amino acids: CASSFLRTGSIANQPQHF. The CDR3 DNA sequence: TGTGCCAGCAGCTTCCTTCGGACAGGGAGTATAGCAAATCAGCCCCAGCATTTT.